This TCR beta chain was observed in a study of OX40 agonist ivuxolimab in advanced cancers. About the study: The patients' treatment was ivuxolimab, an agonistic anti-OX40 (CD134) antibody.

This clone was detected a few times. As yet, its antigen is unknown. Sequencing used immunoSEQ multiplex PCR; TCRdb keeps in-frame clones, though not all of them. The sample records roughly 60,000 clones, around 83% being singletons. The study's findings and limits: CD4+ and CD8+ blood T cells expanded clonally by week 6 at 0.1 to 3.0 mg/kg.

The sample was CD4+ or CD8+ T cells sorted from blood, taken in a trial of the OX40 agonist ivuxolimab. The receptor's source is an adult with an advanced solid tumor such as melanoma, head and neck, liver or kidney cancer.

CDR3 protein: CASSLEPGRTYNEQFF. CDR3 coding DNA: TGCGCCAGCAGCTTGGAACCGGGCCGCACCTACAATGAGCAGTTCTTC. The chain recombines TRBV5-1 with TRBJ2-1; D not certain. CDR1 SGHRS and CDR2 YFSETQ come from the germline V gene. The CDR3 runs 16 residues. V lost 0 bases and J lost 2, with 12 bases in between.